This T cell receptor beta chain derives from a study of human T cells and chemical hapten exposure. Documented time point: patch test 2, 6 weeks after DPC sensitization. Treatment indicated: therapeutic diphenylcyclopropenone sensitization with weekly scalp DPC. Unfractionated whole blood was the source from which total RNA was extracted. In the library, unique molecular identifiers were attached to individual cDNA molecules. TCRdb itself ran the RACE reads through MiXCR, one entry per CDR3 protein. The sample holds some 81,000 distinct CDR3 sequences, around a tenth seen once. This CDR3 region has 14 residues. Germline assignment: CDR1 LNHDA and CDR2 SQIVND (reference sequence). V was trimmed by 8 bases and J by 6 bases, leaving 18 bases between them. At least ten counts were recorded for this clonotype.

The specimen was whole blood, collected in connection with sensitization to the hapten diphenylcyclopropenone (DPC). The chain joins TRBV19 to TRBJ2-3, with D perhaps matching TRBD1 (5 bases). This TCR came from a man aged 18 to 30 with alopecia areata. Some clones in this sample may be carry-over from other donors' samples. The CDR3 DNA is TGTGCCAGTGGTCACACAGGAATCCGGGATACGCAGTATTTT. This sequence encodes CASGHTGIRDTQYF.